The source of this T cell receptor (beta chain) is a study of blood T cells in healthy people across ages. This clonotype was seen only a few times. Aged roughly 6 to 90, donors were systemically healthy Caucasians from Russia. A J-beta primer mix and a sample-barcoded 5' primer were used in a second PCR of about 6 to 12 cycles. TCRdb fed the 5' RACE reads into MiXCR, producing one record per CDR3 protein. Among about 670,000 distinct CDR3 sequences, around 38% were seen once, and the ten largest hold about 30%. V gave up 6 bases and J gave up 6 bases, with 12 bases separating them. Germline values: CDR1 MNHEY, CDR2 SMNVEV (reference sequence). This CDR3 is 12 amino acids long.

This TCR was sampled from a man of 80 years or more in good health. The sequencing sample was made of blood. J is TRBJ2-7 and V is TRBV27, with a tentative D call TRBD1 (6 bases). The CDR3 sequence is CASRTTGPEQYF. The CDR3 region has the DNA TGTGCCAGCAGGACCACAGGGCCCGAGCAGTACTTC.